The 27 T cell receptor beta chains presented below share a single source sample, sequenced in a study of T cells in Graves' hyperthyroidism and ophthalmopathy. Researchers took RNA transcripts and amplified the TCR beta CDR3 regions from them. The study used the HTBI primer set for a first-round RT-PCR of the TCR CDR3. MiXCR was run by TCRdb on the multiplex PCR reads, yielding one entry per CDR3 protein. The table records 250,000 to 300,000 distinct CDR3 sequences, 12% to 15% of them present only once. The sequenced material came from blood. These receptors came from a woman aged 35 to 49 with Graves' hyperthyroidism.

The chain joins TRBV3-1 to TRBJ2-5, with D perhaps matching TRBD1 or TRBD2 (6 bases each). The CDR3 runs 14 residues. Looked up from germline, CDR1 is LGHDT and CDR2 is YNNKEL (reference sequence). Trimming took off 2 bases at V and 5 bases at J, with 12 bases between the two ends. The CDR3 protein is CASSQWGAGETQYF. CDR3 bases: TGTGCCAGCAGCCAATGGGGGGCCGGGGAGACCCAGTACTTC.

This clonotype came up many times. The chain links TRBV20-1 to TRBJ1-2; no definite D call. CDR1 DFQATT and CDR2 SNEGSKA come from the germline V gene (reference sequence). The V end lost 1 base, the J end lost 4 bases, and 10 bases lay between the germline ends. CDR3 length: 13 amino acids. This chain's CDR3 is CSARAVAAYGYTF. In DNA, the CDR3 is TGCAGTGCTAGAGCTGTGGCAGCCTATGGCTACACCTTC.

There are many counts of this clonotype. The V and J genes are TRBV27 and TRBJ1-1; 11 nucleotides agree with TRBD1. CDR1 and CDR2 from the germline V gene are MNHEY and SMNVEV (reference sequence). The CDR3 spans 14 residues. The V and J ends lost 6 bases and 5 bases, in that order; junction bases with no gene match: 5. CDR3 bases: TGTGCCAGCAGGGGGACAGGGGGACTTACTGAAGCTTTCTTT. As protein: CASRGTGGLTEAFF.

This clonotype was seen repeatedly, ten times or more. V is TRBV2 and J is TRBJ2-7; D ambiguous. The CDR3 extends over 13 amino acids. Germline V CDR1 and CDR2: SNHLY, FYNNEI. Trimming removed 6 bases from V and 4 bases from J, with 13 bases in between. In DNA, the CDR3 is TGTGCCAGCAGGGAACTACCTTTTTACGAGCAGTACTTC. Its protein is CASRELPFYEQYF.

This clonotype was observed many times. The chain uses TRBV24-1 and TRBJ1-4; TRBD1 matches at 11 bases. The CDR3 runs 16 residues. Germline assignment: CDR1 KGHDR and CDR2 SFDVKD. V lost 2 bases and J lost 6; bases outside the gene matches: 4. As DNA, the CDR3 is TGTGCCACCAGTGATTCACCGGGACAGGGGGATGAAAAACTGTTTTTT. Translated, it gives CATSDSPGQGDEKLFF.

This clonotype was seen many times. The CDR3 DNA reads as TGTGCCAGCAGCCTCCCCGGCCTGGGGCCAACTAATGAAAAACTGTTTTTT. This encodes CASSLPGLGPTNEKLFF. The rearrangement links TRBV28 to TRBJ1-4, with D possibly matching TRBD1 (5 bases). Germline CDR1 and CDR2: MDHEN and SYDVKM. The CDR3 is 17 residues long. The V gene lost 6 bases and the J gene lost 0 bases, with 17 bases spanning the gap.

The chain is built from TRBV20-1 and TRBJ2-7; 9 bases are shared with TRBD2. After removal of 2 bases from V and 1 base from J, the junction contained 9 bases not matched to a gene. The germline CDR1 and CDR2 sequences are DFQATT and SNEGSKA (reference sequence). The CDR3 is made up of 16 amino acids. CDR3: CSARPGTSILSYEQYF. CDR3 DNA sequence: TGCAGTGCTAGACCTGGGACTAGCATCCTTTCCTACGAGCAGTACTTC.

This clonotype has a handful of counts. The chain has TRBV30 and TRBJ1-4; D is unresolved. The germline V gene encodes CDR1 GTSNPN and CDR2 SVGIG (reference sequence). The length of the CDR3 is 11 residues. V gave up 0 bases and J gave up 12 bases, with 8 bases separating them. The CDR3 coding sequence is TGTGCCTGGAGTGTACCTGGGGAACTGTTTTTT. Translating gives CAWSVPGELFF.

This clonotype was observed at least ten times. V usage is TRBV7-9 and J usage is TRBJ2-3; D is possibly TRBD2 (6 bases). Between the trimmed V and J ends, which lost 4 bases and 5 bases, there was a span of 16 bases. The length of the CDR3 is 15 residues. Per the germline V gene, CDR1 is SEHNR and CDR2 is FQNEAQ (reference sequence). In nucleotides, the CDR3 is TGTGCCAGCAGCTCACGTCGGGGGTGGGAAGATACGCAGTATTTT. It codes for CASSSRRGWEDTQYF.

This clonotype was picked up many times. The CDR3 protein is CASSLGAQPQHF. The CDR3 DNA reads TGTGCCAGCAGTTTAGGGGCTCAGCCCCAGCATTTT. This sequence joins TRBV6-1 and TRBJ1-5; possibly TRBD1 for D (5 bases). Looked up from germline, CDR1 is MNHNS and CDR2 is SASEGT. The V gene lost 5 bases and the J gene lost 6 bases, with 8 bases spanning the gap. The CDR3 runs 12 residues.

This clonotype appeared many times. The chain employs TRBV11-3 and TRBJ1-4; maybe TRBD1 (5 bases). Trimming left V 3 bases short and J 5 bases short, with 10 bases between. CDR3 length equals 14 residues. Germline assignment: CDR1 SGHNT and CDR2 YENEEA. The CDR3 sequence is CASSFRGENEKLFF. Written as DNA, the CDR3 is TGTGCCAGCAGCTTTAGGGGAGAGAATGAAAAACTGTTTTTT.

In this sample, this clonotype turned up many times. The chain recombines TRBV6-1 with TRBJ2-2; TRBD2 agrees at 9 bases. V dropped 5 bases and J dropped 4; count of bases not matched to a gene: 8. Per the germline V gene, CDR1 is MNHNS and CDR2 is SASEGT. The CDR3 has 16 amino acids. The CDR3 nucleotides are TGTGCCAGCAGTCGAGGGGGTAGCGGGGGCACCGGGGAGCTGTTTTTT. The encoded protein is CASSRGGSGGTGELFF.

At least ten counts were recorded for this clonotype. The gene calls are TRBV11-3 and TRBJ2-3; 9 bases fit TRBD1. Germline loops: CDR1 SGHNT, CDR2 YENEEA. V was pared by 5 bases and J by 4 bases, with 10 bases of the junction left unmatched. The CDR3 is 16 residues long. The CDR3 is CASSLILGQGPDTQYF. The CDR3 bases are TGTGCCAGCAGCCTAATTCTGGGACAGGGCCCAGATACGCAGTATTTT.

This clonotype was seen at least ten times. The chain couples TRBV7-9 to TRBJ1-1; the D gene is possibly TRBD1 (6 bases). Germline values: CDR1 SEHNR, CDR2 FQNEAQ (reference sequence). Between the trimmed V and J ends, which lost 1 base and 0 bases, there was a span of 12 bases. The CDR3 covers 16 residues. The CDR3: CASSLGEGGLNTEAFF. In DNA, the CDR3 is TGTGCCAGCAGCTTAGGCGAGGGGGGGCTGAACACTGAAGCTTTCTTT. The complete variable domain, with remaining parts taken from reference TRBV7-9 and TRBJ1-1, reads DTGVSQNPRHKITKRGQNVTFRCDPISEHNRLYWYRQTLGQGPEFLTYFQNEAQLEKSRLLSDRFSAERPKGSFSTLEIQRTEQGDSAMYLCASSLGEGGLNTEAFFGQGTRLTVV.

On this clonotype: At one of its ends the junction is not consistent with the germline gene, which may arise from a read error. The chain couples TRBV29-1 to TRBJ2-1; 7 bases agree with TRBD2. The CDR3 sequence is 12 residues long. Germline V gene data show CDR1 as SQVTM and CDR2 as ANQGSEA. CDR3 sequence (DNA): TGCAGCGTGCTAGCGGTCTACAATGGGCAGTTCTTC. It encodes CSVLAVYNGQFF.

The V gene is TRBV5-8, the J gene TRBJ1-4, with unresolved D. The V end lost 4 bases, the J end lost 7 bases, and 17 bases lay between the germline ends. The CDR3 extends over 15 amino acids. Looked up from germline, CDR1 is SGHTS and CDR2 is YDEGEE. The CDR3, as DNA: TGTGCCAGCAGCCTGTACTTCGACGCGGGTGAAAAACTGTTTTTT. This gives the protein CASSLYFDAGEKLFF.

The CDR3 loop reads CASSLRQGAGANVLTF. DNA for the CDR3: TGTGCCAGCAGTTTACGGCAGGGTGCCGGGGCCAACGTCCTGACTTTC. The chain carries TRBV27 and TRBJ2-6; perhaps TRBD1 as D (5 bases). This CDR3 has 16 residues. Germline CDR1 is MNHEY and CDR2 is SMNVEV (reference sequence). V was trimmed by 2 bases and J by 4 bases, leaving 12 bases between them.

This clonotype appeared a few times. The chain joins TRBV5-1 to TRBJ2-7; D assignment may be TRBD1 or TRBD2 (6 bases each). Trimming left V 5 bases short and J 0 bases short, with 18 bases between. Germline V gene sequence: CDR1 SGHRS, CDR2 YFSETQ. The CDR3 extends over 16 amino acids. CDR3 DNA: TGCGCCAGCAGAGAAGACCCGGGGGCCTCCTCCTACGAGCAGTACTTC. It yields the protein CASREDPGASSYEQYF.

This clonotype was detected many times. The chain is built from TRBV10-3 and TRBJ2-1, with a possible D match to TRBD2 (6 bases). V dropped 7 bases and J dropped 5 bases, with 21 bases sitting between them. The CDR3 is 16 residues long. In germline, CDR1 is ENHRY, CDR2 SYGVKD. The CDR3 sequence is CAITSDPFPQNNEQFF. The CDR3 bases are TGTGCCATCACTAGCGACCCGTTTCCCCAAAACAATGAGCAGTTCTTC.

This clonotype was seen ten or more times. This sequence joins TRBV5-1 and TRBJ2-1; the match to TRBD2 covers 11 bases. J gave up 3 bases and V 6 bases, and 8 bases lay outside the gene matches. The CDR3 runs to 16 residues. Germline CDR1 is SGHRS and CDR2 is YFSETQ. DNA of the CDR3: TGCGCCAGCACCCTTACCGGGACTAGCGGCTACAATGAGCAGTTCTTC. Residues: CASTLTGTSGYNEQFF.

This clonotype was detected ten times or more. CDR3 nucleotides: TGTGCCAGCAGTTTACTCCTCGCTGGGGCTAGCAATCAGCCCCAGCATTTT. This codes for CASSLLLAGASNQPQHF. The V call is TRBV28, the J call TRBJ1-5; a possible D gene is TRBD1 (5 bases). The V gene's germline CDR1 is MDHEN and CDR2 SYDVKM. The length of the CDR3 is 17 residues. V was cut by 2 bases and J by 0 bases, with 14 bases left in between.

At least ten counts were recorded for this clonotype. This rearrangement joins TRBV6-1 to TRBJ1-1; unclear D gene. Germline V CDR1 and CDR2: MNHNS, SASEGT. This CDR3 has 14 residues. Trimming stripped 1 base from V and 1 base from J, with 7 bases between. For the CDR3, the DNA is TGTGCCAGCAGTGAAGAGATGGAGAACACTGAAGCTTTCTTT. Residues: CASSEEMENTEAFF.

There are many counts of this clonotype. The V gene is TRBV11-2, the J gene TRBJ2-3; a weak D match, TRBD1 (6 bases). From germline, CDR1 is SGHAT and CDR2 FQNNGV. Between the trimmed V and J ends, which lost 1 base and 5 bases, there was a span of 13 bases. The CDR3 covers 15 residues. This CDR3 is CASSLGGTFGDTQYF. Written as DNA, the CDR3 is TGTGCCAGCAGCTTAGGTGGGACATTCGGAGATACGCAGTATTTT.

The chain employs TRBV19 and TRBJ2-2; 9 bases map to TRBD2. In germline, CDR1 is LNHDA, CDR2 SQIVND (reference sequence). This CDR3 region has 15 residues. The V gene end was trimmed by 3 bases and the J gene end by 1 base; junction bases not matched to a gene: 0. CDR3 protein: CASSMTSGNTGELFF. CDR3 in DNA: TGTGCCAGTAGTATGACTAGCGGGAACACCGGGGAGCTGTTTTTT.

This clonotype appeared a few times. The chain combines TRBV7-9 with TRBJ2-1, with TRBD2 identical over 10 bases. V lost 6 bases, J lost 4 bases, and 3 bases stayed unmatched. Germline assignment: CDR1 SEHNR and CDR2 FQNEAQ (reference sequence). CDR3 length: 14 amino acids. This chain's CDR3 is CASRPAGGYNEQFF. CDR3 nucleotides: TGTGCCAGCAGGCCAGCGGGAGGGTACAATGAGCAGTTCTTC.

The genes are TRBV5-1 and TRBJ1-2, with D maybe TRBD1 (6 bases). Germline CDR1 SGHRS, CDR2 YFSETQ. The CDR3 length is 14 residues. The ends were cut back, 5 bases at V and 2 bases at J, with 13 bases in the middle. CDR3 in DNA: TGCGCCAGCAGGGTTGGACAGACGAACTATGGCTACACCTTC. Its protein is CASRVGQTNYGYTF.

This clonotype showed up many times. The chain combines TRBV19 with TRBJ2-7, with TRBD1 matching over 7 bases. The germline CDR1 and CDR2 sequences are LNHDA and SQIVND (reference sequence). The CDR3 has 13 residues. Trimming cost V 8 bases and J 2 bases; bases outside gene matches: 6. Here the CDR3 reads CASSSDRTYEQYF. The CDR3 DNA is TGTGCCAGTTCTTCGGACAGGACCTACGAGCAGTACTTC. The full variable domain, rest sourced from reference TRBV19 and TRBJ2-7, is DGGITQSPKYLFRKEGQNVTLSCEQNLNHDAMYWYRQDPGQGLRLIYYSQIVNDFQKGDIAEGYSVSREKKESFPLTVTSAQKNPTAFYLCASSSDRTYEQYFGPGTRLTVT.